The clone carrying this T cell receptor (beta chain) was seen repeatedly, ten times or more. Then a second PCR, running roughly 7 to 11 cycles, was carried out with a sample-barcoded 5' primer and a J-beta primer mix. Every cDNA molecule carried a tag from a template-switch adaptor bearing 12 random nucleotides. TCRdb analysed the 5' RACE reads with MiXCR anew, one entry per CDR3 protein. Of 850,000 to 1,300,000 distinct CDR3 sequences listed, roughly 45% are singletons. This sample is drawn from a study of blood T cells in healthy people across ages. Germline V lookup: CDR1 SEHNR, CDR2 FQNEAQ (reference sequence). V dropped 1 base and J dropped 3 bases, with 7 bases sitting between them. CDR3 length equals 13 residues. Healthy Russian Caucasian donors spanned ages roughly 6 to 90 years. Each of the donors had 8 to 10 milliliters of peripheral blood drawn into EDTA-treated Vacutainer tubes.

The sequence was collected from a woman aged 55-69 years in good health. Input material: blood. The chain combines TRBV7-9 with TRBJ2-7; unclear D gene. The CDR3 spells CASSLVSNYEQYF. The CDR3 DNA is TGTGCCAGCAGCTTAGTCTCCAACTACGAGCAGTACTTC.